This TCR beta chain was observed in a study of T cells after yellow fever vaccination. At the level of the study: With SMART-Seq v4 Ultra Low Input, the fractions containing low cell numbers were prepared.

Concerning this clonotype itself: What it binds is not known.

A single record per CDR3 protein comes from TCRdb applying MiXCR to the 5' RACE reads. This sample has about 430,000 distinct CDR3 sequences; 15% to 20% occur once, and the top ten carry 18%. Study findings and constraints: Relatively few clonotypes were ones that appeared in both CD4 and CD8 compartments. Boosting was followed by the reappearance of most primary-vaccination clones (about 96% CD4, 85% to 90% CD8). The study found a weaker secondary response that peaked faster, day 5 versus 15.

The CDR3 is 14 amino acids. Germline V gene lookup returns CDR1 MNHEY and CDR2 SVGAGI. The V end was cut by 1 base, the J end by 5 bases, with 11 bases between. This chain connects TRBV6-5 to TRBJ1-2, with no clear D. Here the sequenced sample was PBMCs, taken before the yellow fever booster vaccination. The clonotype originates from a man in his late teens or twenties who received the YFV17D yellow fever vaccine. The CDR3 DNA is TGTGCCAGCAGTTACTTGGGCCCTCGGTATGGCTACACCTTC. Residues: CASSYLGPRYGYTF.